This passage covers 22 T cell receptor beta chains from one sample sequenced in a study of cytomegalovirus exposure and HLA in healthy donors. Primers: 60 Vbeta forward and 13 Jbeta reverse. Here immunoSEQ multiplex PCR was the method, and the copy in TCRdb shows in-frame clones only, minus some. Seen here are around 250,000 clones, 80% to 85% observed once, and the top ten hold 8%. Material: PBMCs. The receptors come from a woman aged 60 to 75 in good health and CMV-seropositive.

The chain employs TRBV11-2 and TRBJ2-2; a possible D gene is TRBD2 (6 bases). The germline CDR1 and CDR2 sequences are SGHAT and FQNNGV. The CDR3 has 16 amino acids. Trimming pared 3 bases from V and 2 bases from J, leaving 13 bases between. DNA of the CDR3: TGTGCCAGCAGCTTCACGGGAGTCCGCAACACCGGGGAGCTGTTTTTT. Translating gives CASSFTGVRNTGELFF.

CDR3 region: CASSLAGSPAGWTEAFF. Written as DNA, the CDR3 is TGCGCCAGCAGCTTGGCCGGTTCGCCGGCGGGATGGACTGAAGCTTTCTTT. V gene TRBV5-1 combines with J gene TRBJ1-1, with D uncertain. The CDR3 is made up of 17 amino acids. V shed 0 bases and J shed 5 bases, with 20 bases lying between them. Germline values: CDR1 SGHRS, CDR2 YFSETQ.

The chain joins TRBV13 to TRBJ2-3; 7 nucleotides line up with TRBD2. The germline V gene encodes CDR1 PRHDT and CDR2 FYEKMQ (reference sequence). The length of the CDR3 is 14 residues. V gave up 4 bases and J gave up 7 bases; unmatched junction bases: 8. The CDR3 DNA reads TGTGCCAGCAGCTCCTGGGGGGGGGAGAATACGCAGTATTTT. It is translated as CASSSWGGENTQYF. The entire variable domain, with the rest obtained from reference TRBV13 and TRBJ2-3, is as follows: AAGVIQSPRHLIKEKRETATLKCYPIPRHDTVYWYQQGPGQDPQFLISFYEKMQSDKGSIPDRFSAQQFSDYHSELNMSSLELGDSALYFCASSSWGGENTQYFGPGTRLTVL.

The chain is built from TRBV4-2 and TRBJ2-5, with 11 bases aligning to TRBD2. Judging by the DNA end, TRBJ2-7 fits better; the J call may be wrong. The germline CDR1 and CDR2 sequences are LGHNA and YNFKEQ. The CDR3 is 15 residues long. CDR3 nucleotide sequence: TGTGCCAGCAGCCCCCTAGCGGGAGGTTTCGACGAGCAGTACTTC. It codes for CASSPLAGGFDEQYF.

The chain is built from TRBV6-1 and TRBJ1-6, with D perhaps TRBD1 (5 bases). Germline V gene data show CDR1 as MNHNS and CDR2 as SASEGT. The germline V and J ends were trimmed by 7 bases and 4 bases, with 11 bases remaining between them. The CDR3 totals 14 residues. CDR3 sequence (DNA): TGTGCCAGCACCTCTCAGGGATATAATTCACCCCTCCACTTT. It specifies CASTSQGYNSPLHF.

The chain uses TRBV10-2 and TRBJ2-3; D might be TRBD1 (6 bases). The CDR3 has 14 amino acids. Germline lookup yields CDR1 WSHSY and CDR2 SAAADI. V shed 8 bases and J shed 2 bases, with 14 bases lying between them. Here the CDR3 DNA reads TGCGCCAGCTGGGATGGGGGCACCACAGATACGCAGTATTTT. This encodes CASWDGGTTDTQYF.

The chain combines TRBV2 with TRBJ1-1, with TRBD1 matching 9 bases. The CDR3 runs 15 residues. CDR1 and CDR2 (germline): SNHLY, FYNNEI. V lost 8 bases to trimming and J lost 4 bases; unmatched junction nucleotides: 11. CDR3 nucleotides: TGTGCCAGCGCTAGGGACAGGGTAAGGGGCACTGAAGCTTTCTTT. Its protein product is CASARDRVRGTEAFF.

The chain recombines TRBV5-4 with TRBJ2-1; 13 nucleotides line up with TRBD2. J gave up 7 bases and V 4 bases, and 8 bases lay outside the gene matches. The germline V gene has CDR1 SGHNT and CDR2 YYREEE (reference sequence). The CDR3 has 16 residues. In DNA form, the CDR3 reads TGTGCCAGCAGCGGAAGGACTAGCGGGAGCTGGAATGAGCAGTTCTTC. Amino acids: CASSGRTSGSWNEQFF.

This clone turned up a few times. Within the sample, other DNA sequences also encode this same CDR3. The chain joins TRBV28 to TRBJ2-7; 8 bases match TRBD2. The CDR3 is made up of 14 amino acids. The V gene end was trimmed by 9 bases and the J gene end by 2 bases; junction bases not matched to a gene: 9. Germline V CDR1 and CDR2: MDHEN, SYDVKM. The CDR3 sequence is CASRRSGGAYEQYF. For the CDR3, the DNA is TGTGCCAGTCGTCGGTCGGGGGGGGCCTACGAGCAGTACTTC.

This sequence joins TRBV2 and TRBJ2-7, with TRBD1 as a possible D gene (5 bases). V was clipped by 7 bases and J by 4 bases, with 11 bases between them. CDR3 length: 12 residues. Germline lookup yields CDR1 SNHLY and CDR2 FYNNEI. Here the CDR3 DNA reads TGTGCCAGCAAGGAAAGGGGATACGAGCAGTACTTC. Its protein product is CASKERGYEQYF.

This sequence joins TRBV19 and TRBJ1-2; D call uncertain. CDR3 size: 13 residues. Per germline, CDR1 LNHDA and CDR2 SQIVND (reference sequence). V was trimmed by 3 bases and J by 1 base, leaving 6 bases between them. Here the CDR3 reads CASSMRLNYGYTF. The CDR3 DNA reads TGTGCCAGTAGTATGAGACTTAACTATGGCTACACCTTC.

The CDR3 spells CASSETGGSNQPQHF. In nucleotides, the CDR3 is TGTGCCAGCAGTGAGACGGGGGGTAGCAATCAGCCCCAGCATTTT. The rearrangement links TRBV25-1 to TRBJ1-5, with D perhaps TRBD1 (5 bases). Germline V CDR1 and CDR2: MGHDK, SYGVNS. The V and J ends lost 3 bases and 0 bases respectively, with 9 bases between them. CDR3 size: 15 residues. The full variable domain, its missing parts supplied by reference TRBV25-1 and TRBJ1-5, is EADIYQTPRYLVIGTGKKITLECSQTMGHDKMYWYQQDPGMELHLIHYSYGVNSTEKGDLSSESTVSRIRTEHFPLTLESARPSHTSQYLCASSETGGSNQPQHFGDGTRLSIL.

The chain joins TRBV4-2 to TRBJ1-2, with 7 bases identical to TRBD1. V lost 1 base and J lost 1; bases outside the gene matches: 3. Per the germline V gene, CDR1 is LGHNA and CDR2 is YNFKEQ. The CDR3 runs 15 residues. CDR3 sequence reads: CASSQATGNNYGYTF. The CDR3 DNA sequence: TGTGCCAGCAGCCAAGCGACAGGGAATAACTATGGCTACACCTTC.

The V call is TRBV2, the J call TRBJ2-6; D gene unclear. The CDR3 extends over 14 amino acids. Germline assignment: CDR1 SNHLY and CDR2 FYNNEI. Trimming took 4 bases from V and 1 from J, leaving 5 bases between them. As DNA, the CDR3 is TGTGCCAGCAGTGGACAATCTGGGGCCAACGTCCTGACTTTC. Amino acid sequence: CASSGQSGANVLTF.

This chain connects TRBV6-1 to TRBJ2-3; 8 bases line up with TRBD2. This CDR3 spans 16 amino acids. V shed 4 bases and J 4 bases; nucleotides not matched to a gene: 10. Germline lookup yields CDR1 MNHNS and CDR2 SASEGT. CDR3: CASSVRERELSDTQYF. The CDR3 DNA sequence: TGTGCCAGCAGTGTAAGGGAGCGGGAGCTATCAGATACGCAGTATTTT.

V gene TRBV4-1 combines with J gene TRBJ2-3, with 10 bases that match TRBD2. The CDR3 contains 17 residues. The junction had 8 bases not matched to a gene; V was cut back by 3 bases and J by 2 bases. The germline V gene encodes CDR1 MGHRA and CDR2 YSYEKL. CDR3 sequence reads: CASSQMGLASLTDTQYF. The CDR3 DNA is TGCGCCAGCAGCCAGATGGGACTAGCGAGTCTCACAGATACGCAGTATTTT.

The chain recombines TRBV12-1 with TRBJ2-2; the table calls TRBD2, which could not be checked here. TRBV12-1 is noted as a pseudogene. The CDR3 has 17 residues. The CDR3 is CASSFWRLADYTGELFF. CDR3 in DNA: TGTGCCAGCAGCTTTTGGCGACTAGCCGATTACACCGGGGAGCTGTTTTTT.

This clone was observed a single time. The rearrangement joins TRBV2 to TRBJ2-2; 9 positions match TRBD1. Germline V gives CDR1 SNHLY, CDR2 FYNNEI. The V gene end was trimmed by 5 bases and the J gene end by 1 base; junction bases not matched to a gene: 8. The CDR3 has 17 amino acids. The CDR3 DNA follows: TGTGCCAGCAGTAAATCTGGACAGGGGTGGAACACCGGGGAGCTGTTTTTT. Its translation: CASSKSGQGWNTGELFF.

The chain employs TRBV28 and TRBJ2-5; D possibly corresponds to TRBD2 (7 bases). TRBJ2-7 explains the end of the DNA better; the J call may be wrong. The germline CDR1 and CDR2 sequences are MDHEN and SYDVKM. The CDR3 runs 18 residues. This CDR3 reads CASSLYGGLEREAYEQYF. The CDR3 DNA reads TGTGCCAGCAGTTTATACGGGGGCCTAGAGCGGGAAGCCTACGAGCAGTACTTC.

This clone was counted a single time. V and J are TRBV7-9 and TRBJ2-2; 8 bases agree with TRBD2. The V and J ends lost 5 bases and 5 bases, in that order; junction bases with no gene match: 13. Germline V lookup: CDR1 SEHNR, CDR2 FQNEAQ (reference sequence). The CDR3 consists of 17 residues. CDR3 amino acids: CASSAIAGYTWTGELFF. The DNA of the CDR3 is TGTGCCAGCAGCGCAATAGCGGGATACACCTGGACCGGGGAGCTGTTTTTT.

The CDR3 DNA is TGTGCCAGCAGTTTTCGCCCGGCTGAAGCTTTCTTT. Translation gives CASSFRPAEAFF. The rearrangement uses TRBV28 and TRBJ1-1; the D is unclear. The germline V gene encodes CDR1 MDHEN and CDR2 SYDVKM. The CDR3 extends over 12 amino acids. Trimming removed 3 bases at V and 6 bases at J, with 8 bases between.

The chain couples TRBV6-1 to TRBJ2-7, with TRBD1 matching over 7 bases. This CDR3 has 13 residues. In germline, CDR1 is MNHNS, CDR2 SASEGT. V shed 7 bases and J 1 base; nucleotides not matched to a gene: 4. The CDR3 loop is CASMRTGSYEQYF. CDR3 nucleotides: TGTGCCAGCATGCGGACAGGATCCTACGAGCAGTACTTC.